This TCR beta chain was sequenced for a study of neurological immune-mediated disorders. A remark on this clonotype: Its antigen is not identified.

V gave up 3 bases and J gave up 0 bases, with 15 bases separating them. The CDR3 has 17 amino acids. Germline values: CDR1 KGHSH, CDR2 LQKENI. Study-wide findings and caveats: None of the CDR3 amino acid sequences of expanded clones were shared across subjects, and this suggested private repertoires in all groups.

Via MiXCR, TCRdb re-called the 5' RACE reads, giving one row per CDR3 protein. Among more than 50,000 distinct CDR3 sequences listed, approximately 25% were seen once. Time point of the sample: technical triplicate 2. Unsorted libraries were derived from 2 million PBMCs stored at -80 C. The rearrangement joins TRBV18 to TRBJ1-5; TRBD1 might be the D (6 bases). Source material: PBMCs. The receptor was derived from a man in his fifties or sixties with HTLV-1-associated myelopathy (HAM/TSP). CDR3 in DNA: TGTGCCAGCTCACCGGGGGCGGGAAGTGATAGCAATCAGCCCCAGCATTTT. Translating it yields CASSPGAGSDSNQPQHF.